The T cell receptor (beta chain) described here comes from a study of blood T cell repertoires in COVID-19. Study summary: Whether acute or convalescent, the COVID-19 samples came from the United States, Italy and Spain. T cells, B-cell-depleted T cells, or PBMCs supplied cDNA or gDNA.

Germline CDR1 and CDR2: LNHDA and SQIVND (reference sequence). The CDR3 has 13 amino acids. The V segment lost 6 bases and the J segment 6 bases; nucleotides outside the gene matches: 7. Only in-frame clones appear in the TCRdb table, and some are missing; sequencing was by immunoSEQ multiplex PCR. The table includes 200,000 to 250,000 clones, nearly 90% detected once. Participants were aged about 18 to 90 years, lived in under 30 US areas, and enrolled virtually. This TCR derives from a man younger than 40 who had been exposed to COVID-19. Sequences were obtained from PBMCs or T cells enriched from blood (not recorded which). The chain joins TRBV19 to TRBJ1-2; 7 bases map to TRBD1. The CDR3 region has the DNA TGTGCCAGTAGACGACAGGGATTAGATGGCTACACCTTC. Translated, it gives CASRRQGLDGYTF.